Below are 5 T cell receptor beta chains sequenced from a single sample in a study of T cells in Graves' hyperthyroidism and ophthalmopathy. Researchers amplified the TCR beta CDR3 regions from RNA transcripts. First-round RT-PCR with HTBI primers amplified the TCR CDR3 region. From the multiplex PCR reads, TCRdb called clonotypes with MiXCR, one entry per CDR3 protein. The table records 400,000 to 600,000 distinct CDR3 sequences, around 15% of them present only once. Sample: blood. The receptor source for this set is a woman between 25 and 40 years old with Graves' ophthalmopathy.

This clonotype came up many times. The CDR3 DNA follows: TGTGCCAGCAGCCAAGAAGTAGGCTATTCAGTCGAGCAGTTCTTC. Translated, it gives CASSQEVGYSVEQFF. The gene calls are TRBV3-1 and TRBJ2-1; D not certain. The V end was cut by 0 bases, the J end by 10 bases, with 16 bases between. The CDR3 sequence is 15 residues long. Germline values: CDR1 LGHDT, CDR2 YNNKEL (reference sequence).

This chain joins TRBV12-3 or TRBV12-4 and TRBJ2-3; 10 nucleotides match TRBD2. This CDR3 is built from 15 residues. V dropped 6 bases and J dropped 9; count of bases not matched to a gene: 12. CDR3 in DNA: TGTGCCAGCAGCTTACCCTCAGCGGGAGGGGCCACGCAGTATTTT. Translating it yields CASSLPSAGGATQYF.

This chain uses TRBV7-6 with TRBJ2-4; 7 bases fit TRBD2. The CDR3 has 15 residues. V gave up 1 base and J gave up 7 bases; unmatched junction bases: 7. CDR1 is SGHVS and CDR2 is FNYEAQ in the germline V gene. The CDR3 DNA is TGTGCCAGCAGCTTAGAACCCAGCGGGGCGAACATTCAGTACTTC. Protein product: CASSLEPSGANIQYF.

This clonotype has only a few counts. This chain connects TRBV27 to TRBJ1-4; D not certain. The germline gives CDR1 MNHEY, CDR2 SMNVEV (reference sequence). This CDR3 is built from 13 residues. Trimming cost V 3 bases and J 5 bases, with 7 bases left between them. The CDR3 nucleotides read TGTGCCAGCAGTTTCCTCGGGAATGAAAAACTGTTTTTT. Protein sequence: CASSFLGNEKLFF.

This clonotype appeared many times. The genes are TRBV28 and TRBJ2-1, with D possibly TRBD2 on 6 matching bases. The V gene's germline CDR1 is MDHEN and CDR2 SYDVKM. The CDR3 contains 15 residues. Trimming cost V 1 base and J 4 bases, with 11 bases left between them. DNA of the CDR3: TGTGCCAGCAGTTTATTGCCAGGAGGGTACAATGAGCAGTTCTTC. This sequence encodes CASSLLPGGYNEQFF.